The 13 T cell receptor beta chains listed next were all sequenced from one sample in a study of vaccination and CD4 T cells after COVID-19. Their cognate antigens are unknown. An Oncomine TCR Beta short-read assay was used to sequence the DNA from cultured CD4+ T cells. It was cultured CD4+ T cells from which genomic DNA was extracted. One entry per CDR3 protein results from TCRdb running MiXCR on the PCR reads. The sample includes fewer than 8,000 distinct CDR3 sequences, 30% to 35% of them seen just once. Treatment in this sample: roughly 11-day PBMC culture with coronavirus spike peptide pools or control peptides (ViraFEST assay). Before the COVID-19 pandemic (2011-2018), CD4+ T cells were obtained from the unexposed donor. The sample was CD4+ T cells from blood, cultured in vitro. The receptors shown here come from a human donor in good health.

J is TRBJ1-5 and V is TRBV7-2; TRBD1 agrees at 10 bases. Germline CDR1 and CDR2: SGHTA and FQGNSA. The V gene end was trimmed by 3 bases and the J gene end by 5 bases; junction bases not matched to a gene: 7. This CDR3 is 16 amino acids long. CDR3 in DNA: TGTGCCAGCAGCTTGGGACAGGGGAGGGGGGATCAGCCCCAGCATTTT. Translation gives CASSLGQGRGDQPQHF.

The genes are TRBV6-2 or TRBV6-3 and TRBJ2-7; TRBD2 aligns across 9 bases. This CDR3 comprises 14 residues. V gave up 6 bases and J gave up 5 bases; unmatched junction bases: 8. Per germline, CDR1 MNHEY and CDR2 SVGEGT. The CDR3 loop reads CASRPLTSGDEQYF. DNA for the CDR3: TGTGCCAGCAGACCCCTGACTAGCGGCGACGAGCAGTACTTC.

The chain employs TRBV10-3 and TRBJ2-5, with D possibly being TRBD2 (5 bases). Germline loops: CDR1 ENHRY, CDR2 SYGVKD. Trimming pared 7 bases from V and 2 bases from J, leaving 11 bases between. This CDR3 is 13 amino acids long. CDR3 amino acids: CAITSSGQETQYF. The CDR3 DNA sequence: TGTGCCATCACGAGCAGCGGACAAGAGACCCAGTACTTC.

This clonotype has more than one count but fewer than ten. This chain joins TRBV20-1 and TRBJ2-1, with 11 bases aligning to TRBD1. The CDR3 totals 12 residues. Germline CDR1 and CDR2: DFQATT and SNEGSKA (reference sequence). With V trimmed by 4 bases and J by 12 bases, 5 bases remained unmatched. The CDR3: CSATRTGGRQFF. DNA of the CDR3: TGCAGTGCTACCCGGACAGGGGGCCGGCAGTTCTTC.

This clonotype was counted a few times. The gene calls are TRBV2 and TRBJ1-1; D is uncertain. V was trimmed by 5 bases and J by 5 bases, leaving 6 bases between them. This CDR3 has 11 amino acids. Germline V gene data show CDR1 as SNHLY and CDR2 as FYNNEI. CDR3 in amino acids: CASSPWTEAFF. CDR3 nucleotides: TGTGCCAGCAGTCCTTGGACTGAAGCTTTCTTT.

V gene TRBV7-6 combines with J gene TRBJ2-4; D remains unclear. CDR3 length equals 14 residues. Looked up from germline, CDR1 is SGHVS and CDR2 is FNYEAQ. Trimming cost V 5 bases and J 7 bases, with 15 bases left between them. DNA for the CDR3: TGTGCCAGCAGCCTTGACTTGGCTGCGAACATTCAGTACTTC. Translation: CASSLDLAANIQYF.

By frequency in the sample, this clonotype is medium-sized (0.01 to 0.1%). This sequence joins TRBV20-1 and TRBJ1-5; D is unclear. The CDR3 runs 14 residues. Looked up from germline, CDR1 is DFQATT and CDR2 is SNEGSKA (reference sequence). V dropped 3 bases and J dropped 0 bases, with 9 bases sitting between them. For the CDR3, the DNA is TGCAGTGCTAGGACCGGGAATAGCAATCAGCCCCAGCATTTT. Residues: CSARTGNSNQPQHF.

This sequence joins TRBV28 and TRBJ2-1; 8 nucleotides match TRBD2. CDR3 length equals 16 residues. Germline V gene lookup returns CDR1 MDHEN and CDR2 SYDVKM. J lost 4 bases, V lost 5 bases, and 10 bases had no gene match. Here the CDR3 reads CASSQPGGRRYNEQFF. The CDR3 DNA sequence: TGTGCCAGCAGTCAGCCTGGCGGGAGGCGATACAATGAGCAGTTCTTC.

This clonotype occurred a few times. This chain joins TRBV28 and TRBJ1-5; D is uncertain. V shed 7 bases and J shed 4 bases, with 11 bases lying between them. The CDR3 loop spans 13 amino acids. Germline V gene sequence: CDR1 MDHEN, CDR2 SYDVKM. The CDR3 loop reads CASTQTPNQPQHF. The CDR3 bases are TGTGCCAGCACCCAGACACCGAATCAGCCCCAGCATTTT.

V usage is TRBV4-3 and J usage is TRBJ2-7; D is unclear. The V and J ends lost 0 bases and 1 base respectively, with 7 bases between them. The CDR3 totals 14 residues. The V gene's germline CDR1 is LGHNA and CDR2 YSLEER. CDR3 sequence (DNA): TGCGCCAGCAGCCAAGATTCCATATCCTACGAGCAGTACTTC. It codes for CASSQDSISYEQYF.

This clonotype was seen a handful of times. CDR3 loop: CASSYSPTGELFF. In DNA form, the CDR3 reads TGTGCCAGCAGTTATTCGCCCACCGGGGAGCTGTTTTTT. The gene calls are TRBV6-5 and TRBJ2-2; D not certain. Germline CDR1 is MNHEY and CDR2 is SVGAGI. The V end was cut by 3 bases, the J end by 4 bases, with 6 bases between. The CDR3 contains 13 residues.

This clonotype was observed a handful of times. Here the CDR3 DNA reads TGTGCCAGCAGCAATATGGGGGGTCACTATGGCTACACCTTC. Protein sequence: CASSNMGGHYGYTF. The J gene is TRBJ1-2, the V gene TRBV21-1; the D call in the table, TRBD1, was not verified against the DNA. TRBV21-1 is marked as a pseudogene. There are 14 residues in the CDR3.

This chain links TRBV5-6 with TRBJ2-7; the D gene is possibly TRBD1 (5 bases). Germline assignment: CDR1 SGHDT and CDR2 YYEEEE. V lost 5 bases and J lost 1, with 10 bases in between. CDR3 length: 13 amino acids. The chain's CDR3 is CASRSRQSYEQYF. CDR3 coding DNA: TGTGCCAGCAGGAGTAGACAGTCCTACGAGCAGTACTTC. Combining the CDR3 with reference TRBV5-6 and TRBJ2-7 gives the whole variable domain DAGVTQSPTHLIKTRGQQVTLRCSPKSGHDTVSWYQQALGQGPQFIFQYYEEEERQRGNFPDRFSGHQFPNYSSELNVNALLLGDSALYLCASRSRQSYEQYFGPGTRLTVT.